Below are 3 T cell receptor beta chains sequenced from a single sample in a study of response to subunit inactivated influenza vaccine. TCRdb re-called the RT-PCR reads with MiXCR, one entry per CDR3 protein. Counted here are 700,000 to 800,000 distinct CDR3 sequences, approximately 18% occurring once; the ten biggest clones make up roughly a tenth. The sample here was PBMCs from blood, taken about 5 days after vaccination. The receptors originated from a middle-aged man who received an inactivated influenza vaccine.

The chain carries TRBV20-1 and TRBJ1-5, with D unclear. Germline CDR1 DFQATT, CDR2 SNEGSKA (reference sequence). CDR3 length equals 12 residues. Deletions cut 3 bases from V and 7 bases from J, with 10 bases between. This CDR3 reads CSASEGSQPQHF. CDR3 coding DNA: TGCAGTGCTAGCGAGGGAAGCCAGCCCCAGCATTTT.

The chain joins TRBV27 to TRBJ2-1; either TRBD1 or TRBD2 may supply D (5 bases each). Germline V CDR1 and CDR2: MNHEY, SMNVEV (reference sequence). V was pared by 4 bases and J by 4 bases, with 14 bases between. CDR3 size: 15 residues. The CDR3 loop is CASSSSRDGYNEQFF. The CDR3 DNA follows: TGTGCCAGCAGTTCTTCCCGGGACGGTTACAATGAGCAGTTCTTC.

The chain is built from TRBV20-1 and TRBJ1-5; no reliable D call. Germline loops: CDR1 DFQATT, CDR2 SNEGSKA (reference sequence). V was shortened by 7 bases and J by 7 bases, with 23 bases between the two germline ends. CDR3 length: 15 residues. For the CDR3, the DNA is TGCAGTGTTTTAGTTGCCCCTAATCTTGAGCAGCCCCAGCATTTT. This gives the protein CSVLVAPNLEQPQHF.